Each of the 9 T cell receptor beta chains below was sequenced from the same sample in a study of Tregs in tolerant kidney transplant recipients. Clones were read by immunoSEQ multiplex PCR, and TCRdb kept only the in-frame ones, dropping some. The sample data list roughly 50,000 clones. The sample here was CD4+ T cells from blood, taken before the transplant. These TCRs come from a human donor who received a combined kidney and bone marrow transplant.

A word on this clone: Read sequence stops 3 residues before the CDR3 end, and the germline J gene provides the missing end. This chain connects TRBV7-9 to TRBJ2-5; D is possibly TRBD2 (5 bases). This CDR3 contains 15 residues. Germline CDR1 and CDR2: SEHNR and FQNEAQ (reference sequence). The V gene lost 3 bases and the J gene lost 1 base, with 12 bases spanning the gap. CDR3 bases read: TGTGCCAGCAGCTTTTGGACTGGGCTCCAAGAGACC. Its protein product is CASSFWTGLQET. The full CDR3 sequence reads CASSFWTGLQETQYF.

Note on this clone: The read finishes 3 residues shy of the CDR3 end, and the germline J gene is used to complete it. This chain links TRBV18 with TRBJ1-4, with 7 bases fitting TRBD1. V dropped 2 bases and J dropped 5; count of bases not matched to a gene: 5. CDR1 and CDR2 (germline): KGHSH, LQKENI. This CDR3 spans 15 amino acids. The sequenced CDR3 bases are TGTGCCAGCTCACCAGCGACAGGGCGGAATGAAAAA. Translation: CASSPATGRNEK. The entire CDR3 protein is CASSPATGRNEKLFF.

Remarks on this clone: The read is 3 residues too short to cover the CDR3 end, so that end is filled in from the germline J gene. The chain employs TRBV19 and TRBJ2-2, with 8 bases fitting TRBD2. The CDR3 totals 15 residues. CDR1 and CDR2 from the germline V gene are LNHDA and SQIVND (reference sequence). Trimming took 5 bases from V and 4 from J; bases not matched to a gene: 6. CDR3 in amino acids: CASSLSGRITGELFF. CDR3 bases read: TGTGCCAGTAGTTTAAGCGGGAGAATCACCGGGGAG.

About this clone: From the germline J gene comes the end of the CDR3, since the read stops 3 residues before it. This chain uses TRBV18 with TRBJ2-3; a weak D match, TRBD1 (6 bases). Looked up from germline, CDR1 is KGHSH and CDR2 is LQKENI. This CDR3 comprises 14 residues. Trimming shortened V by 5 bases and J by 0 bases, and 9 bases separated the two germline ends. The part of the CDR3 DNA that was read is TGTGCCAGCTCAAAAGGACAGAGCACAGATACG. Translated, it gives CASSKGQSTDT. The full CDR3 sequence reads CASSKGQSTDTQYF. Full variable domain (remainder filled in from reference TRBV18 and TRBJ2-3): NAGVMQNPRHLVRRRGQEARLRCSPMKGHSHVYWYRQLPEEGLKFMVYLQKENIIDESGMPKERFSAEFPKEGPSILRIQQVVRGDSAAYFCASSKGQSTDTQYFGPGTRLTVL.

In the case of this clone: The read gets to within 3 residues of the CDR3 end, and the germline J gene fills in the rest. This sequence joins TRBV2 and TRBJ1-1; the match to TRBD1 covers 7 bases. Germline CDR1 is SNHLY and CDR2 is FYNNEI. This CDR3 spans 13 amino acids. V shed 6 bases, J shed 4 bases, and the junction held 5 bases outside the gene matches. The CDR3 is CASSGNRGTEAFF. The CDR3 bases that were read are TGTGCCAGCAGCGGGAACAGGGGCACTGAA.

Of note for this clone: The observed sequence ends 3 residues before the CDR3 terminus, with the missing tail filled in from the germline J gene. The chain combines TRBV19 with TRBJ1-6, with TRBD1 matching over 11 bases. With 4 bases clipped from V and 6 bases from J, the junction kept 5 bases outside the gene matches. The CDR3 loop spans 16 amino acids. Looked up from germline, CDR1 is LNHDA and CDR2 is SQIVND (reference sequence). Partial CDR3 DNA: TGTGCCAGTAGTACCCGGACAGGGGGCTTTAATTCACCC. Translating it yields CASSTRTGGFNSP. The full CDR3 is CASSTRTGGFNSPLHF.

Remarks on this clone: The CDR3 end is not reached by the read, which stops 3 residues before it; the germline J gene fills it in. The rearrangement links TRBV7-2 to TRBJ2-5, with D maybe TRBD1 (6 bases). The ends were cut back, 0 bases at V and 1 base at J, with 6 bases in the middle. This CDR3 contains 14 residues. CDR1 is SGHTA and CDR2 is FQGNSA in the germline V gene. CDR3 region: CASSLAGAQETQYF. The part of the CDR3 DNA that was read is TGTGCCAGCAGCTTAGCGGGGGCCCAAGAGACC. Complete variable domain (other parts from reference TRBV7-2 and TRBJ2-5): GAGVSQSPSNKVTEKGKDVELRCDPISGHTALYWYRQSLGQGLEFLIYFQGNSAPDKSGLPSDRFSAERTGGSVSTLTIQRTQQEDSAVYLCASSLAGAQETQYFGPGTRLLVL.

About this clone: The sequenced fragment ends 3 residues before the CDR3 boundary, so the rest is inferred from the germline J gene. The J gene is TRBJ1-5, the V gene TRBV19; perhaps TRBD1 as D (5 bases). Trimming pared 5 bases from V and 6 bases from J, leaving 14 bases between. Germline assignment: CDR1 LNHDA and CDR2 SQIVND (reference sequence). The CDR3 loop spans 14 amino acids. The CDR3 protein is CASSGGEAGQPQHF. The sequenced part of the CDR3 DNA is TGTGCCAGTAGTGGGGGGGAGGCCGGTCAGCCC.

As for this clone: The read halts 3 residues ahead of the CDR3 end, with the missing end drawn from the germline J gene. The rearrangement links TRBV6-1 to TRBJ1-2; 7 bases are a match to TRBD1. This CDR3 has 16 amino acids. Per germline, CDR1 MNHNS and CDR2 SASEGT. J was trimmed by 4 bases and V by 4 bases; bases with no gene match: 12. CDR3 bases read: TGTGCCAGCAGTGGATTTTCCGGGACAGACCTCTATGGC. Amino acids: CASSGFSGTDLYG. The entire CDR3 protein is CASSGFSGTDLYGYTF.